This TCR beta chain was profiled in a study of blood T cell repertoires in COVID-19. TCRdb's table, derived via immunoSEQ multiplex PCR, lists solely in-frame clones and lacks some. In the table there are about 130,000 clones, 75% to 90% of which are singletons. Seattle participants joined during active infection and were tracked over time. This CDR3 spans 13 amino acids. Germline assignment: CDR1 SGHTA and CDR2 FQGNSA. V was trimmed by 4 bases and J by 4 bases, leaving 9 bases between them. The chain carries TRBV7-2 and TRBJ2-3, with D perhaps matching TRBD2 (5 bases). This TCR derives from a man between 60 and 75 years old with COVID-19, enrolled during active disease. Sequencing was performed on peripheral blood. CDR3 in DNA: TGTGCCAGCAGCTCCCGCGGGCCAGATACGCAGTATTTT. Its translation is CASSSRGPDTQYF.